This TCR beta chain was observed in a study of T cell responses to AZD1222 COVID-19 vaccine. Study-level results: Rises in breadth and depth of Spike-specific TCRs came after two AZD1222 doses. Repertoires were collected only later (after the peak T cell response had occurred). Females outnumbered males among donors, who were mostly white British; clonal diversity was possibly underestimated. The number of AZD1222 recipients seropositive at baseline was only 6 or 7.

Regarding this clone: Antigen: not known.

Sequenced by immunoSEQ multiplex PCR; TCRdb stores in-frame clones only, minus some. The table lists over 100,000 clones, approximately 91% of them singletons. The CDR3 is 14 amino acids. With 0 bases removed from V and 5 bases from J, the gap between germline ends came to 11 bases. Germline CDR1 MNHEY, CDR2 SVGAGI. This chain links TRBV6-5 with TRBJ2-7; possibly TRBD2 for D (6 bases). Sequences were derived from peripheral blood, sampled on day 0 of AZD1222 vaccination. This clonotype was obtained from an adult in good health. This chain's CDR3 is CASSYSGGSNEQYF. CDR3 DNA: TGTGCCAGCAGTTACTCCGGGGGTTCCAACGAGCAGTACTTC.